This entry features one TCR beta chain sequence. Sequencing was performed with immunoSEQ multiplex PCR; in TCRdb, only in-frame clones are kept and a portion is missing. The data contain about 670,000 clones, 75% to 90% of them singletons. The data stem from a study of blood T cell repertoires in COVID-19. V shed 4 bases, J shed 4 bases, and the junction held 7 bases outside the gene matches. The CDR3 is 14 amino acids. Germline V lookup: CDR1 SGHNT, CDR2 YYREEE (reference sequence). Sequences were obtained from peripheral blood. This chain links TRBV5-4 with TRBJ1-1; 7 nucleotides align to TRBD1. This TCR derives from a woman younger than 35 with acute or convalescent COVID-19. CDR3 region: CASSPLAGGTEAFF. DNA for the CDR3: TGTGCCAGCAGCCCCCTTGCAGGGGGCACTGAAGCTTTCTTT.